The 16 T cell receptor beta chains below come from one sample, sequenced in a study of technical replicates of blood from several donors. The protocol was immunoSEQ multiplex PCR, while the TCRdb copy is restricted to in-frame clones and leaves out a portion. The repertoire holds around 79,000 clones, around 90% seen once, with about 0.35% in the top ten. Sequences were obtained from T cells isolated from PBMCs. The source of these receptors is a human donor in good health. Some clones in this sample may be carry-over from other donors' samples.

This chain connects TRBV6-5 to TRBJ2-4; 7 nucleotides agree with TRBD1. V was pared by 4 bases and J by 7 bases, with 4 bases of the junction left unmatched. Germline values: CDR1 MNHEY, CDR2 SVGAGI. The CDR3 is 13 residues long. The CDR3: CASSSDRANIQYF. The DNA of the CDR3 is TGTGCCAGCAGTTCCGACAGGGCGAACATTCAGTACTTC.

The chain uses TRBV6-5 and TRBJ1-2, with 7 positions matching TRBD1. V shed 6 bases and J 4 bases; nucleotides not matched to a gene: 8. The CDR3 totals 14 residues. Germline lookup yields CDR1 MNHEY and CDR2 SVGAGI. For the CDR3, the DNA is TGTGCCAGCAGACCGCCAGGGGGAACCTATGGCTACACCTTC. This encodes CASRPPGGTYGYTF.

This sequence joins TRBV2 and TRBJ1-4; unclear D gene. This CDR3 comprises 16 residues. Trimming cost V 2 bases and J 8 bases, with 18 bases left between them. Per the germline V gene, CDR1 is SNHLY and CDR2 is FYNNEI. The CDR3 nucleotides are TGTGCCAGCAGTGAACTGGTGGGCGCACCTGGGGAAAAACTGTTTTTT. It is translated as CASSELVGAPGEKLFF.

The rearrangement links TRBV6-6 to TRBJ2-7; possible D gene TRBD2, 6 bases. Germline V CDR1 and CDR2: MNHNY, SVGAGI (reference sequence). This CDR3 is built from 16 residues. V shed 0 bases and J shed 2 bases, with 14 bases lying between them. The CDR3 here is CASSYSKSGLTYEQYF. DNA of the CDR3: TGTGCCAGCAGTTACTCGAAGAGCGGGCTTACCTACGAGCAGTACTTC.

This clone was counted between two and nine times. The CDR3 bases are TGTGCCAGCAGCGTAGCTCAGGGAATTAACACTGAAGCTTTCTTT. Its protein product is CASSVAQGINTEAFF. The chain has TRBV9 and TRBJ1-1, with D maybe TRBD1 (5 bases). The CDR3 contains 15 residues. Germline V gene data show CDR1 as SGDLS and CDR2 as YYNGEE. Trimming took 0 bases from V and 2 from J, leaving 11 bases between them.

For the CDR3, the DNA is TGTGCCAGTAGTATAGAAGCTAGCGGTTACAATGAGCAGTTCTTC. Protein product: CASSIEASGYNEQFF. The gene calls are TRBV19 and TRBJ2-1; TRBD2 matches 7 bases. Germline V gene lookup returns CDR1 LNHDA and CDR2 SQIVND (reference sequence). CDR3 length: 15 amino acids. J lost 4 bases, V lost 0 bases, and 3 bases had no gene match.

This clone was seen only once. The genes are TRBV4-2 and TRBJ1-5, with a possible D match to TRBD1 (5 bases). CDR3 length equals 13 residues. The germline V and J ends were trimmed by 6 bases and 5 bases, with 11 bases remaining between them. The V gene's germline CDR1 is LGHNA and CDR2 YNFKEQ. The CDR3 sequence is CASSLGDYQPQHF. Written as DNA, the CDR3 is TGTGCCAGCAGTCTGGGGGACTATCAGCCCCAGCATTTT.

The chain employs TRBV11-2 and TRBJ2-7, with TRBD2 identical over 7 bases. This CDR3 is built from 16 residues. CDR1 is SGHAT, CDR2 FQNNGV, per germline. V lost 1 base and J lost 2; bases outside the gene matches: 8. The CDR3 nucleotides are TGTGCCAGCAGCTTAGTTTTAGCGGGTCCTGCCTACGAGCAGTACTTC. The encoded protein is CASSLVLAGPAYEQYF. Supplemented by reference TRBV11-2 and TRBJ2-7, the full variable domain reads EAGVAQSPRYKIIEKRQSVAFWCNPISGHATLYWYQQILGQGPKLLIQFQNNGVVDDSQLPKDRFSAERLKGVDSTLKIQPAKLEDSAVYLCASSLVLAGPAYEQYFGPGTRLTVT.

The chain recombines TRBV4-1 with TRBJ1-2; the D gene is possibly TRBD1 (5 bases). Germline loops: CDR1 MGHRA, CDR2 YSYEKL. Trimming cost V 0 bases and J 7 bases, with 9 bases left between them. This CDR3 comprises 13 residues. The CDR3 sequence is CASSQDPGGGYTF. Here the CDR3 DNA reads TGCGCCAGCAGCCAAGATCCGGGGGGTGGCTACACCTTC.

This clone was seen once. This rearrangement joins TRBV7-9 to TRBJ1-1; D is unresolved. V lost 4 bases and J lost 3, with 21 bases in between. Germline-derived CDR1 and CDR2 are SEHNR and FQNEAQ (reference sequence). CDR3 length: 17 residues. CDR3 DNA sequence: TGTGCCAGCAGCTGGCTCTTCGGGCGCGGGGATGACACTGAAGCTTTCTTT. Translation: CASSWLFGRGDDTEAFF.

V is TRBV18 and J is TRBJ1-5, with a possible D match to TRBD1 (5 bases). The V gene lost 3 bases and the J gene lost 5 bases, with 8 bases spanning the gap. The CDR3 is 13 residues long. Germline CDR1 reads KGHSH; CDR2 reads LQKENI. The CDR3 DNA sequence: TGTGCCAGCTCACCCGACAGTGATCAGCCCCAGCATTTT. It yields the protein CASSPDSDQPQHF.

The chain carries TRBV4-1 and TRBJ1-1; D is ambiguous. The V gene's germline CDR1 is MGHRA and CDR2 YSYEKL. The CDR3 sequence is 16 residues long. Trimming took 1 base from V and 4 from J, leaving 16 bases between them. The CDR3 DNA sequence: TGCGCCAGCAGCCAAGCTTGGATCACACGGGGCACTGAAGCTTTCTTT. Translating gives CASSQAWITRGTEAFF.

This chain connects TRBV18 to TRBJ2-7, with D possibly being TRBD2 (6 bases). The V gene's germline CDR1 is KGHSH and CDR2 LQKENI. V gave up 1 base and J gave up 3 bases, with 7 bases separating them. The CDR3 extends over 13 amino acids. Written as DNA, the CDR3 is TGTGCCAGCTCACCACTAGCGGACTACGAGCAGTACTTC. Its protein is CASSPLADYEQYF.

The J gene is TRBJ1-2, the V gene TRBV2; 7 bases line up with TRBD1. This CDR3 comprises 11 residues. The germline V gene has CDR1 SNHLY and CDR2 FYNNEI. The ends lost 7 bases at V and 7 bases at J; junction bases unmatched: 3. In DNA form, the CDR3 reads TGTGCCAGCATGACAGGGACTGGCTACACCTTC. This translates into CASMTGTGYTF.

This clone was observed a single time. This same CDR3 is encoded by further DNA sequences in the sample. V is TRBV30 and J is TRBJ1-5, with 7 bases matching TRBD1. The CDR3 has 16 amino acids. The junction had 14 bases not matched to a gene; V was cut back by 3 bases and J by 6 bases. Germline V lookup: CDR1 GTSNPN, CDR2 SVGIG (reference sequence). The CDR3 region is CAWSVSLPGGPQPQHF. The CDR3, as DNA: TGTGCCTGGAGCGTCAGTTTACCAGGGGGGCCTCAGCCCCAGCATTTT.

The rearrangement uses TRBV27 and TRBJ2-7, with 7 bases lining up with TRBD2. The CDR3 loop spans 15 amino acids. V shed 4 bases, J shed 0 bases, and the junction held 6 bases outside the gene matches. Germline V gives CDR1 MNHEY, CDR2 SMNVEV (reference sequence). CDR3 DNA: TGTGCCAGCAGTTATACGGGGGGACTCTCCTACGAGCAGTACTTC. As protein: CASSYTGGLSYEQYF.